Following are 3 T cell receptor beta chains from one sample sequenced in a study of PD-L1 blockade in urothelial cancer. Method: immunoSEQ multiplex PCR; TCRdb's copy keeps in-frame clones and lacks some. This sample has about 63,000 clones, with roughly 76% found just once. Time point of the sample: pretreatment peripheral blood. This sample comprised PBMCs, obtained around atezolizumab (anti-PD-L1) treatment. The source is a man in his sixties or seventies with urothelial cancer.

The V call is TRBV7-8, the J call TRBJ2-7, with TRBD1 matching 9 bases. CDR3 length: 14 amino acids. Germline CDR1 reads SGHVS; CDR2 reads FQNEAQ. The CDR3 loop reads CATKSGTGTYEQYF. The DNA of the CDR3 is TGTGCTACAAAGTCCGGGACAGGGACCTACGAGCAGTACTTC.

V gene TRBV11-3 combines with J gene TRBJ2-1, with D possibly being TRBD2 (6 bases). There are 14 residues in the CDR3. Per germline, CDR1 SGHNT and CDR2 YENEEA. V lost 5 bases and J lost 5, with 13 bases in between. The chain's CDR3 is CASSTEGLNNEQFF. The CDR3 bases are TGTGCCAGCAGCACCGAGGGACTGAACAATGAGCAGTTCTTC.

The chain carries TRBV10-3 and TRBJ2-4, with D possibly TRBD2 on 8 matching bases. This CDR3 is 14 amino acids long. V was pared by 5 bases and J by 5 bases, with 13 bases between. Germline CDR1 ENHRY, CDR2 SYGVKD. The CDR3 sequence: CAISRGGTENIQYF. The CDR3 region has the DNA TGTGCCATCAGTCGGGGGGGGACAGAAAACATTCAGTACTTC.